These T cell receptor beta chains were read from a single sample in a study of T-cell reconstitution after alpha-beta-depleted transplantation in children. TCRdb reprocessed the PCR reads with MiXCR, giving one entry per CDR3 protein. This table has over 200,000 distinct CDR3 sequences, approximately 11% appearing once. Here the sequenced sample was PBMCs, taken before TCRalphabeta/CD19-depleted stem cell transplant. All receptors derive from a child in the first two years of life with acute myeloid leukemia, due to receive a stem cell transplant. CDR3s include the opening cysteine and the closing phenylalanine or tryptophan. D genes are given only for firm matches. Not all rows give a size; the values are once, few, many and, for expanded clones, a class.

abundance,d_gene,j_gene,v_gene,CDR3aa,CDR3nt
many,.,TRBJ1-2,TRBV7-9,CASSSGLYGYTF,TGTGCCAGCAGCTCCGGACTCTATGGCTACACCTTC
many,.,TRBJ2-7,TRBV27,CASTPTSSATSYEQYF,TGTGCCAGCACTCCGACGAGTAGCGCAACGTCCTACGAGCAGTACTTC
many,.,TRBJ1-5,TRBV3-1,CASSEEISNQPQHF,TGTGCCAGCAGCGAGGAAATCAGCAATCAGCCCCAGCATTTT
many,.,TRBJ2-1,TRBV25-1,CASSGGSSYNEQFF,TGTGCCAGCAGTGGGGGTAGCTCCTACAATGAGCAGTTCTTC
many,TRBD1,TRBJ2-7,TRBV11-2,CASSSDRGEQYF,TGTGCCAGCAGTAGCGACAGGGGGGAGCAGTACTTC
few,.,TRBJ2-5,TRBV6-1,CASSEAQGSETQYF,TGTGCCAGCAGTGAAGCTCAGGGGTCGGAGACCCAGTACTTC
many,TRBD2,TRBJ2-3,TRBV3-1,CASRPGLAFTDTQYF,TGTGCCAGCAGACCGGGACTAGCTTTCACAGATACGCAGTATTTT
many,.,TRBJ1-4,TRBV7-9,CASSPEARHLEEKLFF,TGTGCCAGCAGCCCGGAGGCTAGGCACCTGGAAGAAAAACTGTTTTTT
many,.,TRBJ2-2,TRBV24-1,CATSDGLGRWTGELFF,TGTGCCACCAGTGATGGCTTAGGGCGATGGACCGGGGAGCTGTTTTTT
many,TRBD1,TRBJ2-5,TRBV2,CASSGQSQETQYF,TGTGCCAGCTCGGGACAGTCACAAGAGACCCAGTACTTC
many,.,TRBJ1-3,TRBV29-1,CSAGSDSGNTIYF,TGCAGCGCCGGGTCTGACTCTGGAAACACCATATATTTT
.,.,TRBJ2-1,TRBV7-9,CASSLPSGDEQFF,TGTGCCAGCAGCTTACCGTCAGGGGATGAGCAGTTCTTC
many,.,TRBJ1-5,TRBV29-1,CSVAGTVNQPQHF,TGCAGCGTCGCCGGGACCGTTAATCAGCCCCAGCATTTT
many,.,TRBJ2-3,TRBV20-1,CSARKYTDTQYF,TGCAGTGCTAGAAAATACACAGATACGCAGTATTTT
many,TRBD2,TRBJ2-3,TRBV7-9,CASSPRTSPLPGDTQYF,TGTGCCAGCAGCCCACGGACTAGTCCACTTCCCGGGGATACGCAGTATTTT
.,.,TRBJ2-1,TRBV28,CAVRLGVVGNEQFF,TGTGCCGTCCGCTTGGGAGTAGTAGGCAATGAGCAGTTCTTC
many,.,TRBJ1-2,TRBV5-1,CASSLGTGRYTF,TGCGCCAGCAGCTTAGGAACAGGGAGGTACACCTTC
few,TRBD2,TRBJ2-3,TRBV7-2,CASSWILAGGTDTQYF,TGTGCCAGCAGCTGGATACTAGCGGGGGGCACAGATACGCAGTATTTT
many,.,TRBJ2-7,TRBV20-1,CSAIRSYEQYF,TGCAGTGCTATTCGCAGCTACGAGCAGTACTTC
.,.,TRBJ1-1,TRBV24-1,CATSDSEAFF,TGTGCCACCAGTGACTCCGAAGCTTTCTTT
many,TRBD2,TRBJ2-7,TRBV12-3/TRBV12-4,CATAGVRNEQYF,TGTGCCACAGCGGGAGTAAGGAACGAGCAGTACTTC
many,.,TRBJ1-1,TRBV9,CASSVRGGNAEAFF,TGTGCCAGCAGCGTAAGGGGTGGAAACGCTGAAGCTTTCTTT
few,TRBD2,TRBJ2-3,TRBV28,CASSPPQAGPLTDTQYF,TGTGCCAGCAGTCCCCCCCAAGCGGGGCCCCTCACAGATACGCAGTATTTT
few,.,TRBJ1-1,TRBV28,CASSFSWNTEAFF,TGTGCCAGCAGTTTTTCTTGGAACACTGAAGCTTTCTTT
many,.,TRBJ2-6,TRBV5-1,CASSLWASSGANVLTF,TGCGCCAGCAGCTTGTGGGCTTCCTCTGGGGCCAACGTCCTGACTTTC
few,TRBD2,TRBJ2-7,TRBV12-3/TRBV12-4,CASSPATSGRAYEQYF,TGTGCCAGCAGTCCAGCCACTAGCGGGAGGGCCTACGAGCAGTACTTC
many,.,TRBJ2-3,TRBV7-6,CASSPSAFSDTQYF,TGTGCCAGCAGCCCATCGGCCTTTTCAGATACGCAGTATTTT
many,.,TRBJ1-6,TRBV20-1,CSARDLDTGSSYNSPLHF,TGCAGTGCTAGAGATCTAGACACAGGGAGCTCCTATAATTCACCCCTCCACTTT
many,TRBD1,TRBJ1-2,TRBV7-9,CASSLGGTGVNYGYTF,TGTGCCAGCAGCTTAGGAGGGACAGGGGTTAACTATGGCTACACCTTC
many,.,TRBJ1-2,TRBV5-1,CASSLDRAYGYTF,TGCGCCAGCAGCTTGGACAGAGCCTATGGCTACACCTTC
.,.,TRBJ2-7,TRBV29-1,CSVDRSSYEQYF,TGCAGCGTCGACAGGTCCTCCTACGAGCAGTACTTC
many,TRBD1,TRBJ1-1,TRBV7-9,CASSSTGAWVTEAFF,TGTGCCAGCAGCTCAACAGGGGCGTGGGTCACTGAAGCTTTCTTT
many,.,TRBJ2-5,TRBV28,CASSWGALQGRETQYF,TGTGCCAGCAGTTGGGGGGCCCTACAGGGACGGGAGACCCAGTACTTC
many,.,TRBJ2-1,TRBV20-1,CSARGFTHNEQFF,TGCAGTGCTAGGGGCTTTACCCACAATGAGCAGTTCTTC
.,TRBD1,TRBJ2-1,TRBV7-6,CASSSYRDRANEQFF,TGTGCCAGCAGCTCCTACCGGGACAGGGCAAATGAGCAGTTCTTC
many,.,TRBJ1-2,TRBV5-4,CASSLEVWGYTF,TGTGCCAGCAGCTTGGAAGTGTGGGGCTACACCTTC
many,.,TRBJ2-4,TRBV5-1,CASSSTGNSNIQYF,TGCGCCAGCAGCTCAACCGGGAATTCAAACATTCAGTACTTC
many,TRBD1,TRBJ2-3,TRBV3-1,CASSRRTGDTDTQYF,TGTGCCAGCAGCCGGAGGACAGGAGACACAGATACGCAGTATTTT
many,.,TRBJ2-7,TRBV20-1,CSTERDHEQYF,TGCAGTACCGAGAGGGACCACGAGCAGTACTTC
many,.,TRBJ2-5,TRBV10-3,CATGVPDQETQYF,TGTGCCACCGGAGTTCCGGACCAAGAGACCCAGTACTTC
few,.,TRBJ1-5,TRBV6-5,CASSYSIDRLTHQPQHF,TGTGCCAGCAGTTACTCGATCGACCGGCTCACCCATCAGCCCCAGCATTTT
many,.,TRBJ2-7,TRBV28,CASSLGSGWGYEQYF,TGTGCCAGCAGTTTAGGGAGCGGTTGGGGCTACGAGCAGTACTTC
many,TRBD1,TRBJ1-1,TRBV4-2,CASSRGGGVDRALRGTEAFF,TGTGCCAGCAGCCGTGGCGGGGGTGTAGACAGGGCCCTTCGAGGGACTGAAGCTTTCTTT
many,.,TRBJ2-2,TRBV7-9,CASSLEAGELFF,TGTGCCAGCAGCTTAGAAGCAGGGGAACTGTTTTTT
many,TRBD1,TRBJ2-7,TRBV19,CASSIAGQVPYEQYF,TGTGCCAGTAGTATTGCGGGACAGGTACCCTACGAGCAGTACTTC
many,.,TRBJ2-1,TRBV29-1,CSATPQYSYNEQFF,TGCAGCGCAACACCCCAGTACTCCTACAATGAGCAGTTCTTC
many,TRBD1,TRBJ1-2,TRBV5-1,CASSLEGGQVIGYGYTF,TGCGCCAGCAGCTTGGAAGGGGGACAGGTCATAGGCTATGGCTACACCTTC
many,.,TRBJ1-2,TRBV20-1,CSASRTGPTNYGYTF,TGCAGTGCTAGCCGTACAGGTCCGACTAACTATGGCTACACCTTC
many,.,TRBJ2-7,TRBV12-3/TRBV12-4,CASSFFELGEQYF,TGTGCCAGCAGTTTTTTCGAACTGGGCGAGCAGTACTTC
many,.,TRBJ2-2,TRBV6-5,CASSYPRANTGELFF,TGTGCCAGCAGTTACCCCAGGGCGAACACCGGGGAGCTGTTTTTT
many,.,TRBJ2-3,TRBV30,CAWSSTDTQYF,TGTGCCTGGAGTTCCACAGATACGCAGTATTTT
many,TRBD1,TRBJ2-1,TRBV2,CASGRGTGGNEQFF,TGTGCCAGCGGGCGGGGGACAGGGGGTAATGAGCAGTTCTTC
.,.,TRBJ1-1,TRBV10-3,CAISPGPNTEAFF,TGTGCCATCAGTCCAGGGCCGAACACTGAAGCTTTCTTT
few,.,TRBJ2-1,TRBV29-1,CSVEDISGNEQFF,TGCAGCGTTGAAGACATTAGCGGCAATGAGCAGTTCTTC